This paragraph reports one T cell receptor beta chain. It lacks a known antigen. Per-nucleotide qualities are absent, and no much larger clonotype sits a single base away. TCRbeta CDR3 regions were amplified from genomic DNA by means of the immunoSEQ Assay, a bias-controlled multiplex PCR. In the paper's pipeline: The number of nucleated cells in each sample was estimated by amplification of reference gene primers within the assay. To quantify the absolute abundance of each unique TCRbeta CDR3 rearrangement, sequence reads were collapsed and filtered. Productive Simpson clonality was computed per sample as the square root of Simpson's diversity index over productive rearrangements. TCRdb mirrors the immuneACCESS table, restricted to in-frame sequences. Some clones are absent from its copies; in checked studies, under half trace to an unresolved V gene, and the reason for the others is unknown. V and J calls and clone size follow that table, whereas D and trimming were derived from the DNA. Recorded for this sample are about 170,000 clones; about 90% of them occurred a single time. Roughly 9.8% of the sample belongs to the ten largest clones.

One collaborating source in Seattle enrolled patients while the patients were actively infected and followed the patients over time throughout the course of disease. Each collaborating institution followed its own protocols to collect whole blood in K2EDTA tubes. For TCRbeta analysis, collaborators shipped samples as frozen whole blood, isolated PBMCs, or DNA extracted from either of those sample types. The entry originates in a study of blood T cell repertoires in COVID-19 (dated by TCRdb to about 2020). Regarding the research as a whole: Samples covering the acute and convalescent phases of COVID-19 were provided by collaborators in the United States, Italy and Spain. The material from the prospective study consisted of cDNA or gDNA derived from T cells, B-cell-depleted T cells, or PBMCs. Deeply sampled blood TCRbeta repertoires from subjects exposed to, actively infected with, or recovered from COVID-19 were included in the dataset. The repertoires were made available in a free public database intended to serve as a resource for research on the immune response to SARS-CoV-2. Samples were obtained from the ongoing ImmuneRACE study (first 160 participants) and from 950 to 1,500 subjects provided by 6 global collaborators. A de-identified subject ID, COVID-19 status, age in years and sex were almost always included in the sample metadata. Where available, HLA class I and class II types were obtained from metadata supplied by the sample provider rather than from assay-based typing.

The full study reports these points: How much clinical and demographic metadata was included differed by source and by participant, and the metadata was provided uncurated.

V gives up 10 bases and J gives up 5 bases, and the segment between their germline ends measures 14 bases. The CDR3 sequence holds 13 residues, the cysteine and phenylalanine included. Here the CDR3 DNA is all that survives: 39 bases in frame from base 1. The specimen sequenced was peripheral blood. This TCR derives from a woman in her sixties with COVID-19, enrolled during active disease. Recombination linked TRBV12-3 or TRBV12-4 to TRBJ2-2, with a tentative D gene TRBD2 over 6 matching bases. The DNA is TGTGCCACTTCCGGGGGTAGGACCGGGGAGCTGTTTTTT. It specifies CATSGGRTGELFF.